This is a list of T cell receptor beta chains from one sample in a study of beta chain features in type 1 diabetes. Repertoires were generated with immunoSEQ multiplex PCR, while TCRdb's copy carries only in-frame clones and drops some. This sample has over 300,000 clones, with approximately 9.9% found just once. The sample comprised central memory CD4+ T cells from blood. The receptors originated from a young man with type 1 diabetes. Each CDR3 is given with its conserved first and last residue. The order of the fields is CDR3 DNA, CDR3 protein, clone size, J gene, V gene, D gene. The D gene is left open where the match is weak. Size tells how often a clone was seen (once, few, many) or the class of an expanded clone, and some rows leave it out.

CDR3 DNA: TGTGCCAGCAGCTTAATTTGGGAGGCAGAGACCCAGTACTTC
CDR3 protein: CASSLIWEAETQYF
clone size: few
J gene: TRBJ2-5
V gene: TRBV7-9
D gene: .

CDR3 DNA: TGTGCCAGCAGCCAAGATAACAATAGGGCCTCTTGGGACACTGAAGCTTTCTTT
CDR3 protein: CASSQDNNRASWDTEAFF
clone size: .
J gene: TRBJ1-1
V gene: TRBV4-2
D gene: .

CDR3 DNA: TGTGCCAGCTCACCACAGGACCAGAACACTGAAGCTTTCTTT
CDR3 protein: CASSPQDQNTEAFF
clone size: many
J gene: TRBJ1-1
V gene: TRBV18
D gene: .

CDR3 DNA: TGTGCCAGCAGCTTAGACAGGGGATTTCAGCCCCAGCATTTT
CDR3 protein: CASSLDRGFQPQHF
clone size: .
J gene: TRBJ1-5
V gene: TRBV7-2
D gene: TRBD1

CDR3 DNA: TGCAGCGTGCTAGCTATCGGGAACACCGGGGAGCTGTTTTTT
CDR3 protein: CSVLAIGNTGELFF
clone size: few
J gene: TRBJ2-2
V gene: TRBV29-1
D gene: .

CDR3 DNA: TGTGCCAGCAGCTCGGGTCCCTGGGATGGCTACACCTTC
CDR3 protein: CASSSGPWDGYTF
clone size: .
J gene: TRBJ1-2
V gene: TRBV25-1
D gene: .

CDR3 DNA: TGTGCCAGCAGGTCAGACGGGGGACAAGAGACCCAGTACTTC
CDR3 protein: CASRSDGGQETQYF
clone size: .
J gene: TRBJ2-5
V gene: TRBV5-4
D gene: .

CDR3 DNA: TGTGCCAGCAGCTTGTCGGGAAACCTGGGAGGAAGAGTAGAGCAGTACTTC
CDR3 protein: CASSLSGNLGGRVEQYF
clone size: .
J gene: TRBJ2-7
V gene: TRBV5-8
D gene: .

CDR3 DNA: TGTGCCACAAGCTTACAGGGACGGAGCACAGATACGCAGTATTTT
CDR3 protein: CATSLQGRSTDTQYF
clone size: .
J gene: TRBJ2-3
V gene: TRBV7-2
D gene: .

CDR3 DNA: TGCAGCGTTGCCCAAGCTAATAGCAATCAGCCCCAGCATTTT
CDR3 protein: CSVAQANSNQPQHF
clone size: few
J gene: TRBJ1-5
V gene: TRBV29-1
D gene: .

CDR3 DNA: TGTGCCAGCAGTTACCCGGGACAGGGGTCCTGGATTCAGTACTTC
CDR3 protein: CASSYPGQGSWIQYF
clone size: .
J gene: TRBJ2-4
V gene: TRBV6-6
D gene: TRBD1

CDR3 DNA: TGTGCCAGCAGCTACGGTCTACGAGGAGGAACTGAAGCTTTCTTT
CDR3 protein: CASSYGLRGGTEAFF
clone size: few
J gene: TRBJ1-1
V gene: TRBV7-9
D gene: .

CDR3 DNA: TGTGCCAGCTCACCAACCGGACAGGGGAGCACAGATACGCAGTATTTT
CDR3 protein: CASSPTGQGSTDTQYF
clone size: .
J gene: TRBJ2-3
V gene: TRBV18
D gene: TRBD1

CDR3 DNA: TGTGCCAGCGTAAGGACAGGGGGCCGGTACGAGCAGTACTTC
CDR3 protein: CASVRTGGRYEQYF
clone size: many
J gene: TRBJ2-7
V gene: TRBV6-6
D gene: TRBD1

CDR3 DNA: TGTGCCAGCAGCCGGGACAGGGGGCGGGAGACCCAGTACTTC
CDR3 protein: CASSRDRGRETQYF
clone size: few
J gene: TRBJ2-5
V gene: TRBV7-9
D gene: TRBD1

CDR3 DNA: TGTGCCAGCAGTGTCCGACAGGGGGATAATTCACCCCTCCACTTT
CDR3 protein: CASSVRQGDNSPLHF
clone size: few
J gene: TRBJ1-6
V gene: TRBV2
D gene: TRBD1

CDR3 DNA: TGTGCCAGCAGCGCGAGACTAGCGGGGGTCACAGATACGCAGTATTTT
CDR3 protein: CASSARLAGVTDTQYF
clone size: few
J gene: TRBJ2-3
V gene: TRBV5-6
D gene: TRBD2

CDR3 DNA: TGTGCCAGTGGCTTAATGGCAGGGAATTCACCCCTCCACTTT
CDR3 protein: CASGLMAGNSPLHF
clone size: few
J gene: TRBJ1-6
V gene: TRBV19
D gene: .

CDR3 DNA: TGCAGCGTTGATGTCAACGGGGGTGAAAAACTGTTTTTT
CDR3 protein: CSVDVNGGEKLFF
clone size: many
J gene: TRBJ1-4
V gene: TRBV29-1
D gene: .

CDR3 DNA: TGTGCCAGCAGAATGAAGGGGGGTATTGCTTTCTTT
CDR3 protein: CASRMKGGIAFF
clone size: few
J gene: TRBJ1-1
V gene: TRBV6-5
D gene: .

CDR3 DNA: TGTGCCAGCAGCGATGGACTTACAGATACGCAGTATTTT
CDR3 protein: CASSDGLTDTQYF
clone size: .
J gene: TRBJ2-3
V gene: TRBV2
D gene: .

CDR3 DNA: TGTGCCAGCAGCTTAGCCCGTAAGTCCTACAATGAGCAGTTCTTC
CDR3 protein: CASSLARKSYNEQFF
clone size: .
J gene: TRBJ2-1
V gene: TRBV7-8
D gene: .

CDR3 DNA: TGCGCCAGCACCCTGGGGGAGGCAGAAGAGACCCAGTACTTC
CDR3 protein: CASTLGEAEETQYF
clone size: .
J gene: TRBJ2-5
V gene: TRBV5-4
D gene: .

CDR3 DNA: TGCAGCGTTCTTGCAACTAATGAAAAACTGTTTTTT
CDR3 protein: CSVLATNEKLFF
clone size: few
J gene: TRBJ1-4
V gene: TRBV29-1
D gene: .

CDR3 DNA: TGTGCCAGCAGCCTCGCGAACAGGCAAGAGACCCAGTACTTC
CDR3 protein: CASSLANRQETQYF
clone size: .
J gene: TRBJ2-5
V gene: TRBV7-2
D gene: .

CDR3 DNA: TGTGCCAGCAGGCCCGCGGGGGGCTACAACACTGAAGCTTTCTTT
CDR3 protein: CASRPAGGYNTEAFF
clone size: few
J gene: TRBJ1-1
V gene: TRBV5-4
D gene: .

CDR3 DNA: TGTGCTAGTTCCGCTAACGTGGGTGAAAAACTGTTTTTT
CDR3 protein: CASSANVGEKLFF
clone size: few
J gene: TRBJ1-4
V gene: TRBV7-7
D gene: .

CDR3 DNA: TGCAGTGCCGCCGCAACAGATACGCAGTATTTT
CDR3 protein: CSAAATDTQYF
clone size: .
J gene: TRBJ2-3
V gene: TRBV20-1
D gene: .

CDR3 DNA: TGCGCCAGCAGCCAAGATTTACGCGGCACTGAAGCTTTCTTT
CDR3 protein: CASSQDLRGTEAFF
clone size: .
J gene: TRBJ1-1
V gene: TRBV4-3
D gene: .

CDR3 DNA: TGTGCCAGCAGCCGGGGGACAGGGAGCGAGCAGTACTTC
CDR3 protein: CASSRGTGSEQYF
clone size: .
J gene: TRBJ2-7
V gene: TRBV7-2
D gene: TRBD1

CDR3 DNA: TGTGCCATCAGTGAGGTTAGGGCCTCGGGGGCTAATTCACCCCTCCACTTT
CDR3 protein: CAISEVRASGANSPLHF
clone size: .
J gene: TRBJ1-6
V gene: TRBV10-3
D gene: .